This entry lists 6 T cell receptor beta chains sequenced from one sample in a study of long-term antiretroviral therapy in people with HIV. Runs used v3.0 of the immunoSEQ assay and were done at survey level. Only in-frame clones appear in the TCRdb table, and some are missing; sequencing was by immunoSEQ multiplex PCR. In the table there are 30,000 to 50,000 clones, approximately 86% of which are singletons. The input for sequencing was unsorted PBMCs, taken just before starting antiretroviral therapy. The receptors derive from a woman aged 18-30 years with HIV.

The chain uses TRBV7-9 and TRBJ2-7, with D perhaps TRBD2 (5 bases). Germline loops: CDR1 SEHNR, CDR2 FQNEAQ (reference sequence). V was cut by 4 bases and J by 3 bases, with 13 bases left in between. The CDR3 totals 14 residues. Here the CDR3 reads CASSSPSRDYEQYF. CDR3 nucleotides: TGTGCCAGCAGCTCGCCTAGCCGGGACTACGAGCAGTACTTC.

The gene calls are TRBV11-2 and TRBJ2-5; the D gene is possibly TRBD1 (5 bases). CDR3 size: 15 residues. V was trimmed by 1 base and J by 1 base, leaving 10 bases between them. Germline-derived CDR1 and CDR2 are SGHAT and FQNNGV. The CDR3 bases are TGTGCCAGCAGCTTAGGGGGCCAGATCCAAGAGACCCAGTACTTC. Residues: CASSLGGQIQETQYF.

In DNA form, the CDR3 reads TGTGCCAGCAGTAAAGCCGGGACAGGAGACTTTTACGAGCAGTACTTC. Its protein product is CASSKAGTGDFYEQYF. This sequence joins TRBV28 and TRBJ2-7; 8 nucleotides align to TRBD1. The CDR3 runs 16 residues. The V and J ends lost 5 bases and 4 bases, in that order; junction bases with no gene match: 13. Germline assignment: CDR1 MDHEN and CDR2 SYDVKM.

The rearrangement joins TRBV11-2 to TRBJ2-2; no firm D call. V was shortened by 5 bases and J by 6 bases, with 7 bases between the two germline ends. The CDR3 has 12 amino acids. The germline V gene has CDR1 SGHAT and CDR2 FQNNGV. The CDR3 nucleotides are TGTGCCAGCAGCCCGGGCCCCGGGGAGCTGTTTTTT. The encoded protein is CASSPGPGELFF. Drawing the rest from reference TRBV11-2 and TRBJ2-2, the complete variable domain is EAGVAQSPRYKIIEKRQSVAFWCNPISGHATLYWYQQILGQGPKLLIQFQNNGVVDDSQLPKDRFSAERLKGVDSTLKIQPAKLEDSAVYLCASSPGPGELFFGEGSRLTVL.

This clone was observed once. The J gene is TRBJ2-7, the V gene TRBV7-9; D gene ambiguous. Germline-derived CDR1 and CDR2 are SEHNR and FQNEAQ (reference sequence). The CDR3 is 14 residues long. Deletions cut 2 bases from V and 2 bases from J, with 10 bases between. CDR3: CASSLLGSTYEQYF. CDR3 in DNA: TGTGCCAGCAGCTTATTAGGGTCGACCTACGAGCAGTACTTC. The full variable domain, with the rest looked up from reference TRBV7-9 and TRBJ2-7, is DTGVSQNPRHKITKRGQNVTFRCDPISEHNRLYWYRQTLGQGPEFLTYFQNEAQLEKSRLLSDRFSAERPKGSFSTLEIQRTEQGDSAMYLCASSLLGSTYEQYFGPGTRLTVT.

The chain has TRBV5-8 and TRBJ1-2, with a possible D match to TRBD1 (5 bases). This CDR3 contains 13 residues. The germline V gene has CDR1 SGHTS and CDR2 YDEGEE. V lost 4 bases and J lost 7, with 14 bases in between. CDR3 bases: TGTGCCAGCAGCCCGACAGACAGATTTGGCTACACCTTC. It is translated as CASSPTDRFGYTF. Full variable domain (remainder filled in from reference TRBV5-8 and TRBJ1-2): EAGVTQSPTHLIKTRGQQATLRCSPISGHTSVYWYQQALGLGLQFLLWYDEGEERNRGNFPPRFSGRQFPNYSSELNVNALELEDSALYLCASSPTDRFGYTFGSGTRLTVV.